The 8 T cell receptor beta chains presented below share a single source sample, sequenced in a study of regulatory T cells in long-lasting Graves disease. Time point of the sample: persistent/refractory GD, antithyroid drugs over 5 years with positive TRAb. Extracted PBMC RNA gave rise to the TCR library. Sequencing libraries for TCR beta were prepared with iRepertoire HTBI primers and Arm-PCR of CDR3 regions. MiXCR, applied by TCRdb to the multiplex PCR reads, yields one record per CDR3 protein. The sample consists of about 310,000 distinct CDR3 sequences, around a fifth of them appearing once. This specimen was peripheral blood mononuclear cells (PBMCs), taken when the disease was refractory, from a patient treated with antithyroid drugs. These receptors were taken from a female donor with Graves disease.

This clonotype was recorded at least ten times. The chain employs TRBV7-2 and TRBJ2-7, with unresolved D. Germline CDR1 SGHTA, CDR2 FQGNSA. The CDR3 contains 16 residues. V lost 0 bases, J lost 0 bases, and 12 bases lay in between. The CDR3 bases are TGTGCCAGCAGCTTAGCAGGTGGGCTTAACTCCTACGAGCAGTACTTC. It encodes CASSLAGGLNSYEQYF.

This chain joins TRBV30 and TRBJ1-2; no firm D call. Per the germline V gene, CDR1 is GTSNPN and CDR2 is SVGIG (reference sequence). The CDR3 loop spans 9 amino acids. The CDR3 nucleotides read TGTGTCGGAGGGCTGGGCTACACCTTC. Its protein is CVGGLGYTF.

The chain recombines TRBV7-2 with TRBJ1-5, with D uncertain. CDR1 and CDR2 (germline): SGHTA, FQGNSA. V shed 3 bases and J shed 7 bases, with 16 bases lying between them. CDR3 length: 15 residues. CDR3 amino acids: CASSFWEGTGQPQHF. CDR3 nucleotides: TGTGCCAGCAGCTTTTGGGAGGGCACCGGGCAGCCCCAGCATTTT. Drawing the rest from reference TRBV7-2 and TRBJ1-5, the complete variable domain is GAGVSQSPSNKVTEKGKDVELRCDPISGHTALYWYRQSLGQGLEFLIYFQGNSAPDKSGLPSDRFSAERTGGSVSTLTIQRTQQEDSAVYLCASSFWEGTGQPQHFGDGTRLSIL.

This rearrangement joins TRBV28 to TRBJ1-4; TRBD1 aligns across 7 bases. V lost 6 bases, J lost 4 bases, and 2 bases stayed unmatched. Germline V CDR1 and CDR2: MDHEN, SYDVKM. The CDR3 spans 13 residues. This CDR3 reads CASSRGINEKLFF. CDR3 nucleotide sequence: TGTGCCAGCAGCAGGGGGATTAATGAAAAACTGTTTTTT.

This clonotype showed up just a few times. This chain connects TRBV28 to TRBJ1-5, with TRBD1 matching over 10 bases. Germline CDR1 MDHEN, CDR2 SYDVKM. The CDR3 length is 14 residues. CDR3 bases: TGTGCGGCCAAGGGACAGGGGATTAATCAGCCCCAGCATTTT. It codes for CAAKGQGINQPQHF. Using reference TRBV28 and TRBJ1-5 for the parts outside the CDR3, the full variable domain is DVKVTQSSRYLVKRTGEKVFLECVQDMDHENMFWYRQDPGLGLRLIYFSYDVKMKEKGDIPEGYSVSREKKERFSLILESASTNQTSMYLCAAKGQGINQPQHFGDGTRLSIL.

The table lists this clonotype with many counts. V gene TRBV6-1 combines with J gene TRBJ2-7; the D gene is possibly TRBD2 (6 bases). The CDR3 is 13 residues long. V shed 5 bases and J shed 2 bases, with 10 bases lying between them. CDR1 MNHNS and CDR2 SASEGT come from the germline V gene. Here the CDR3 reads CASSISGPYEQYF. The CDR3 coding sequence is TGTGCCAGCAGTATTAGCGGACCCTACGAGCAGTACTTC.

At least ten counts were recorded for this clonotype. The chain couples TRBV18 to TRBJ2-7; possibly TRBD1 for D (5 bases). The CDR3 sequence is 14 residues long. V was clipped by 5 bases and J by 0 bases, with 11 bases between them. Per germline, CDR1 KGHSH and CDR2 LQKENI. The CDR3 DNA reads TGTGCCAGCTCAGCGGACATGAGCTCCTACGAGCAGTACTTC. As protein: CASSADMSSYEQYF.

This clonotype was seen repeatedly, ten times or more. The chain combines TRBV6-1 with TRBJ2-7, with D uncertain. V was cut by 5 bases and J by 3 bases, with 11 bases left in between. The CDR3 loop spans 13 amino acids. CDR1 and CDR2 (germline): MNHNS, SASEGT. CDR3 DNA: TGTGCCAGCAGTACCGGATCCGACTACGAGCAGTACTTC. This codes for CASSTGSDYEQYF.